This TCR beta chain was found in a study of T cells expressing NK-cell markers. Turning to the study itself: One of eight sequenced donors was HCMV-seronegative; the other seven were seropositive.

TCRdb reprocessed the 5' RACE reads, keeping one entry per CDR3 protein, no DNA. This listing includes more than 400,000 distinct CDR3 sequences. Concerning this clonotype itself: The target antigen is unknown.

Germline lookup yields CDR1 DFQATT and CDR2 SNEGSKA (reference sequence). The CDR3 has 16 residues. Points from the study as a whole: The study left the HCMV specificity of expanded NKG2C+ T cell clones unresolved.

The clonotype originates from a woman between 18 and 69 years old in good health. The chain carries TRBV20-1 and TRBJ2-4; TCRdb's D call, TRBD1, is unchecked because there is no DNA. Sequencing input: blood T cells: a sorted CD56 or NKG2C T cell subset, CD4+ or CD8+ T cells, or bulk PBMC T cells (not recorded which). This chain's CDR3 is CSAIPSTGGGGNIQYF.